Listed here are 29 T cell receptor beta chains from one sample, sequenced in a study of blood T cell repertoires in COVID-19. Libraries were prepared by immunoSEQ multiplex PCR; TCRdb keeps only in-frame clonotypes and omits some of them. The top ten clones hold about 1.3% of a sample with approximately 230,000 clones, about 91% of them seen once. The sequenced sample was peripheral blood. The receptors were gathered from a man older than 75 with acute or convalescent COVID-19.

This rearrangement joins TRBV27 to TRBJ1-2; D gene unclear. The germline V and J ends were trimmed by 4 bases and 7 bases, with 7 bases remaining between them. This CDR3 has 11 residues. CDR1 is MNHEY and CDR2 is SMNVEV in the germline V gene (reference sequence). The CDR3 spells CASSSGSGYTF. As DNA, the CDR3 is TGTGCCAGCAGTTCGGGAAGTGGCTACACCTTC.

This chain links TRBV28 with TRBJ1-5; unclear D gene. This CDR3 comprises 16 residues. V was shortened by 4 bases and J by 0 bases, with 13 bases between the two germline ends. Germline CDR1 and CDR2: MDHEN and SYDVKM. For the CDR3, the DNA is TGTGCCAGCAGTTATGCCGGAGGATATAGCAATCAGCCCCAGCATTTT. Protein sequence: CASSYAGGYSNQPQHF.

The chain links TRBV7-9 to TRBJ1-1; the match to TRBD1 covers 7 bases. CDR1 is SEHNR and CDR2 is FQNEAQ in the germline V gene (reference sequence). The trim removed 6 bases at V and 4 bases at J, leaving 14 bases unmatched. This CDR3 region has 16 residues. The CDR3, as DNA: TGTGCCAGCAGACGTGAGGGTAGCCCAGGGGGCACTGAAGCTTTCTTT. It yields the protein CASRREGSPGGTEAFF.

The chain links TRBV16 to TRBJ1-6; possibly TRBD1 for D (6 bases). The germline V gene has CDR1 KGHSY and CDR2 FQNENV. V dropped 3 bases and J dropped 7 bases, with 13 bases sitting between them. The CDR3 totals 15 residues. For the CDR3, the DNA is TGTGCCAGCAGCCATCAACAGGGTACGAATTCACCCCTCCACTTT. It yields the protein CASSHQQGTNSPLHF.

The sample holds one count of this clone. CDR3 in amino acids: CASSLATGLAYEQYF. CDR3 coding DNA: TGTGCCAGCAGCTTGGCGACAGGTCTAGCCTACGAGCAGTACTTC. The chain is built from TRBV5-8 and TRBJ2-7, with D possibly being TRBD1 (6 bases). CDR1 is SGHTS and CDR2 is YDEGEE in the germline V gene. Trimming left V 0 bases short and J 2 bases short, with 12 bases between. The CDR3 totals 15 residues.

This rearrangement joins TRBV15 to TRBJ1-2; 10 bases match TRBD1. V trimming: 1 base; J trimming: 4 bases; junction bases outside the gene matches: 6. CDR1 and CDR2 (germline): LNHNV, YYDKDF (reference sequence). The CDR3 extends over 16 amino acids. Written as DNA, the CDR3 is TGTGCCACCAGCAGAGTCCGACAGGGGGCCCGCTATGGCTACACCTTC. Amino acid sequence: CATSRVRQGARYGYTF.

CDR3 DNA sequence: TGTGCCAGCAGCCCGCCCCGGCAGGGAAGCGATGAAAAACTGTTTTTT. It codes for CASSPPRQGSDEKLFF. This rearrangement joins TRBV5-8 to TRBJ1-4; maybe TRBD1 (5 bases). Germline V gene data show CDR1 as SGHTS and CDR2 as YDEGEE. This CDR3 region has 16 residues. The V end lost 4 bases, the J end lost 6 bases, and 19 bases lay between the germline ends.

The rearrangement joins TRBV5-5 to TRBJ1-2; a possible D gene is TRBD1 (5 bases). This CDR3 is built from 13 residues. Germline-derived CDR1 and CDR2 are SGHKS and YYEKEE (reference sequence). The V and J ends lost 6 bases and 8 bases respectively, with 17 bases between them. The CDR3 DNA reads as TGTGCCAGCATTCGACAGATGGAAGGGGGCTACACCTTC. It specifies CASIRQMEGGYTF.

The chain uses TRBV11-3 and TRBJ2-3; D possibly corresponds to TRBD2 (6 bases). With 1 base removed from V and 0 bases from J, the gap between germline ends came to 11 bases. CDR1 SGHNT and CDR2 YENEEA come from the germline V gene. The CDR3 loop spans 16 amino acids. The CDR3 sequence is CASSLVAGTSTDTQYF. CDR3 nucleotide sequence: TGTGCCAGCAGCTTAGTGGCGGGGACTAGCACAGATACGCAGTATTTT. Variable domain in full (rest from reference TRBV11-3 and TRBJ2-3): EAGVVQSPRYKIIEKKQPVAFWCNPISGHNTLYWYLQNLGQGPELLIRYENEEAVDDSQLPKDRFSAERLKGVDSTLKIQPAELGDSAVYLCASSLVAGTSTDTQYFGPGTRLTVL.

The chain employs TRBV7-2 and TRBJ1-2; 9 nucleotides match TRBD1. CDR3 length: 14 residues. Germline V CDR1 and CDR2: SGHTA, FQGNSA. Losses at the gene ends were 5 bases for V and 4 bases for J; bases not matched to a gene: 5. CDR3 region: CASSADRGVYGYTF. The CDR3 bases are TGTGCCAGCAGCGCTGACAGGGGGGTCTATGGCTACACCTTC.

This chain links TRBV5-6 with TRBJ2-7; D perhaps matches TRBD2 (5 bases). V dropped 4 bases and J dropped 4 bases, with 15 bases sitting between them. The CDR3 runs 14 residues. Germline lookup yields CDR1 SGHDT and CDR2 YYEEEE. CDR3 in amino acids: CASSQLVPPYEQYF. The CDR3 region has the DNA TGTGCCAGCAGCCAACTAGTTCCCCCATACGAGCAGTACTTC.

The V call is TRBV15, the J call TRBJ2-5; 7 nucleotides match TRBD1. Germline trimming cut 2 bases from V and 1 base from J; bases unmatched to any gene: 7. The CDR3 is 16 amino acids. Per the germline V gene, CDR1 is LNHNV and CDR2 is YYDKDF (reference sequence). CDR3 sequence: CATSRRTGTTQETQYF. Written as DNA, the CDR3 is TGTGCCACCAGCAGACGGACAGGCACTACCCAAGAGACCCAGTACTTC.

The chain is built from TRBV7-3 and TRBJ2-1; 13 bases fit TRBD2. The CDR3 runs 16 residues. Germline CDR1 and CDR2: SGHTA and FQGTGA. J was trimmed by 9 bases and V by 5 bases; bases with no gene match: 10. The CDR3 here is CASSNSLAGGQSEQFF. The CDR3 coding sequence is TGTGCCAGCAGCAACTCACTAGCGGGAGGGCAAAGTGAGCAGTTCTTC.

This chain joins TRBV7-2 and TRBJ2-7, with D maybe TRBD2 (6 bases). Germline CDR1 reads SGHTA; CDR2 reads FQGNSA. V was cut by 5 bases and J by 2 bases, with 16 bases left in between. This CDR3 spans 15 amino acids. The CDR3 DNA sequence: TGTGCCAGCAGCAAAGGGGCGGGAAGGGCCTACGAGCAGTACTTC. Encoded protein: CASSKGAGRAYEQYF. Drawing the rest from reference TRBV7-2 and TRBJ2-7, the complete variable domain is GAGVSQSPSNKVTEKGKDVELRCDPISGHTALYWYRQSLGQGLEFLIYFQGNSAPDKSGLPSDRFSAERTGGSVSTLTIQRTQQEDSAVYLCASSKGAGRAYEQYFGPGTRLTVT.

This clone was recorded once. The CDR3: CASSPKWGLAGNSYNEQFF. As DNA, the CDR3 is TGTGCCAGCAGCCCCAAATGGGGACTAGCGGGAAACTCCTACAATGAGCAGTTCTTC. This chain uses TRBV11-2 with TRBJ2-1; 13 bases fit TRBD2. The CDR3 length is 19 residues. Germline assignment: CDR1 SGHAT and CDR2 FQNNGV. Trimming cost V 5 bases and J 0 bases; bases outside gene matches: 10.

The V gene is TRBV14, the J gene TRBJ1-2, with 10 bases aligning to TRBD1. With V trimmed by 4 bases and J by 8 bases, 13 bases remained unmatched. Germline V gene lookup returns CDR1 SGHDN and CDR2 FVKESK. The CDR3 consists of 16 residues. CDR3 DNA sequence: TGTGCCAGCAGCCGCGACGGGACAGGGGTGTTAAGGGGCTACACCTTC. Translated, it gives CASSRDGTGVLRGYTF.

The chain joins TRBV18 to TRBJ2-1; 10 positions match TRBD1. Germline V gene sequence: CDR1 KGHSH, CDR2 LQKENI. The CDR3 sequence is 14 residues long. The J segment lost 5 bases and the V segment lost 8 bases, leaving 6 bases of the junction unmatched. The CDR3 DNA reads as TGTGCCAGCCGAAAAGGGACAGGGGACAATGAGCAGTTCTTC. Translation: CASRKGTGDNEQFF.

The genes are TRBV12-5 and TRBJ1-1, with 8 bases aligning to TRBD1. CDR3 length equals 15 residues. The germline CDR1 and CDR2 sequences are LGHNT and FRNRAP. After removal of 5 bases from V and 1 base from J, the junction contained 6 bases not matched to a gene. The CDR3 spells CASGNRQGTNTEAFF. In DNA form, the CDR3 reads TGTGCTAGTGGTAATAGACAGGGGACGAACACTGAAGCTTTCTTT.

The J gene is TRBJ2-1, the V gene TRBV11-2; TRBD2 aligns across 12 bases. The germline V gene encodes CDR1 SGHAT and CDR2 FQNNGV. The CDR3 runs to 15 residues. V gave up 3 bases and J gave up 7 bases; unmatched junction bases: 4. The CDR3 loop reads CASSFTSGGSNEQFF. DNA of the CDR3: TGTGCCAGCAGCTTTACTAGCGGGGGGTCTAATGAGCAGTTCTTC.

Only one count was recorded for this clone. The chain has TRBV4-3 and TRBJ1-1, with D uncertain. Trimming left V 5 bases short and J 2 bases short, with 9 bases between. CDR1 and CDR2 from the germline V gene are LGHNA and YSLEER. The length of the CDR3 is 13 residues. The CDR3 DNA reads TGCGCCAGCAGCAAGGAGAGAAACACTGAAGCTTTCTTT. Translated, it gives CASSKERNTEAFF.

The chain is built from TRBV7-2 and TRBJ2-7; 9 bases map to TRBD2. CDR3 size: 15 residues. Germline values: CDR1 SGHTA, CDR2 FQGNSA. The junction had 2 bases not matched to a gene; V was cut back by 0 bases and J by 2 bases. The CDR3 sequence is CASSLATSGTYEQYF. The CDR3 DNA reads TGTGCCAGCAGCTTAGCGACTAGCGGTACCTACGAGCAGTACTTC.

The V call is TRBV19, the J call TRBJ1-4, with D tentatively TRBD1 (5 bases). CDR3 length: 13 residues. The germline V gene has CDR1 LNHDA and CDR2 SQIVND (reference sequence). V was clipped by 5 bases and J by 5 bases, with 9 bases between them. The CDR3 loop reads CASSGSGNEKLFF. Here the CDR3 DNA reads TGTGCCAGTAGTGGTTCAGGGAATGAAAAACTGTTTTTT.

This clone appeared once. This same CDR3 is encoded by further DNA sequences in the sample. The chain links TRBV5-5 to TRBJ2-1; TRBD2 matches at 14 bases. CDR3 length: 17 residues. The V gene end was trimmed by 4 bases and the J gene end by 1 base; junction bases not matched to a gene: 4. Germline CDR1 is SGHKS and CDR2 is YYEKEE (reference sequence). The DNA of the CDR3 is TGTGCCAGCAGCCCCGGGACTAGCGGGAGTTCCTACAATGAGCAGTTCTTC. It specifies CASSPGTSGSSYNEQFF.

The V call is TRBV5-4, the J call TRBJ1-6; possible D gene TRBD1, 5 bases. The CDR3 loop spans 16 amino acids. The germline V and J ends were trimmed by 4 bases and 7 bases, with 18 bases remaining between them. Germline V gene lookup returns CDR1 SGHNT and CDR2 YYREEE (reference sequence). The CDR3 DNA reads TGTGCCAGCAGCGGGGACGGGACTAACCTAAATTCACCCCTCCACTTT. This gives the protein CASSGDGTNLNSPLHF.

The gene calls are TRBV20-1 and TRBJ2-7; D remains unclear. The CDR3 sequence is 10 residues long. Trimming removed 5 bases from V and 8 bases from J, with 10 bases in between. Germline V gene lookup returns CDR1 DFQATT and CDR2 SNEGSKA (reference sequence). The CDR3 spells CSAAPGQQYF. The CDR3 nucleotides read TGCAGTGCTGCACCAGGCCAGCAGTACTTC.

The rearrangement links TRBV5-4 to TRBJ1-2, with 9 bases matching TRBD1. Germline CDR1 and CDR2: SGHNT and YYREEE (reference sequence). The length of the CDR3 is 19 residues. V shed 0 bases and J 2 bases; nucleotides not matched to a gene: 14. The CDR3 loop reads CASSLERDRAAPANYGYTF. CDR3 in DNA: TGTGCCAGCAGCTTGGAACGGGACAGGGCAGCCCCCGCGAACTATGGCTACACCTTC.

The chain is built from TRBV5-1 and TRBJ2-5, with D maybe TRBD1 (8 bases). The CDR3 spans 15 residues. CDR1 SGHRS and CDR2 YFSETQ come from the germline V gene. Trimming pared 4 bases from V and 5 bases from J, leaving 18 bases between. The CDR3 protein is CASSISTGEGETQYF. CDR3 in DNA: TGCGCCAGCAGCATCTCGACAGGGGAGGGGGAGACCCAGTACTTC.

The chain combines TRBV28 with TRBJ2-7; 9 bases agree with TRBD1. Germline V gene data show CDR1 as MDHEN and CDR2 as SYDVKM. Trimming took 5 bases from V and 4 from J; bases not matched to a gene: 12. The CDR3 loop spans 16 amino acids. CDR3 residues: CASSPSGTGMRYEQYF. CDR3 nucleotides: TGTGCCAGCAGTCCTTCGGGGACAGGGATGAGATACGAGCAGTACTTC.

The chain employs TRBV7-3 and TRBJ2-5, with a weak D call TRBD2 (6 bases). Germline CDR1 is SGHTA and CDR2 is FQGTGA. The CDR3 spans 14 residues. Trimming removed 2 bases from V and 1 base from J, with 8 bases in between. The DNA of the CDR3 is TGTGCCAGCAGCTTAGGGCGGGGCCAAGAGACCCAGTACTTC. This gives the protein CASSLGRGQETQYF.